This TCR beta chain was sequenced in a study of persistence of HIV-infected CD4 T cells. Cells were stimulated with overlapping HIV-1 Gag 15-mer peptides. CD40L/CD69 double-negative CD45RO-high memory CD4+ T cells were collected. CDR1 and CDR2 from the germline V gene are SNHLY and FYNNEI. V was cut by 5 bases and J by 6 bases, with 17 bases left in between. The CDR3 consists of 14 residues. Worth noting for this clone: The antigen is not known.

The libraries were made with immunoSEQ version 4 in survey mode. Each sample used up to 1 ug genomic DNA diluted to about 10 ng/uL. Generated by immunoSEQ multiplex PCR, the TCRdb table keeps only in-frame clones and is missing some. The top ten clones hold about 18% of a sample with roughly 32,000 clones, around four fifths of them seen once. The sequencing here drew on CD4+ T cells sorted from PBMCs after roughly 17-hour stimulation, taken from a patient who received antiretroviral therapy. The V and J genes are TRBV2 and TRBJ2-7, with a tentative D call TRBD1 (6 bases). This TCR was recovered from an adult woman with HIV who was CMV-seropositive. The CDR3 sequence: CASSLSRGPAEQYF. The CDR3, as DNA: TGTGCCAGCAGTCTCAGCAGGGGACCGGCCGAGCAGTACTTC.